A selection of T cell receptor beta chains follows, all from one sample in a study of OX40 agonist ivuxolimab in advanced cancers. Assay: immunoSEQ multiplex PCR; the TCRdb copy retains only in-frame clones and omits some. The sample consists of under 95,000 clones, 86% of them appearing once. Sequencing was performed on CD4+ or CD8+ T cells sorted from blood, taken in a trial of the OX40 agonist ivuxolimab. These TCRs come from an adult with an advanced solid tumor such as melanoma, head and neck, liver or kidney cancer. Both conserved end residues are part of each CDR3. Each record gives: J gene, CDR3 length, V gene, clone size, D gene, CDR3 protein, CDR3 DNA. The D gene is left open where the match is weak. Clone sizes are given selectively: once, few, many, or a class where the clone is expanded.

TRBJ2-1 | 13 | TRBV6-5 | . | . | CASSYGGDNEQFF | TGTGCCAGCAGTTATGGGGGCGACAATGAGCAGTTCTTC
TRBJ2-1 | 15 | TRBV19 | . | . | CASSITGQPYNEQFF | TGTGCCAGTAGTATAACAGGTCAACCCTACAATGAGCAGTTCTTC
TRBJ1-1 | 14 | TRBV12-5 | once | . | CASVSGHLNTEAFF | TGTGCTAGTGTCTCGGGACACCTGAACACTGAAGCTTTCTTT
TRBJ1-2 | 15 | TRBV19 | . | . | CASMDGQGGLNGYTF | TGTGCCAGTATGGACGGGCAGGGAGGTTTGAATGGCTACACCTTC
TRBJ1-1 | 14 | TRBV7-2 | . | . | CASSLSSGETEAFF | TGTGCCAGCAGCTTATCCTCGGGAGAAACTGAAGCTTTCTTT
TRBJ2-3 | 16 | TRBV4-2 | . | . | CASSQESYGGTDTQYF | TGTGCCAGCAGCCAAGAAAGCTACGGGGGCACAGATACGCAGTATTTT
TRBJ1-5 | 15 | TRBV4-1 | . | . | CASSQDGAGNQPQHF | TGCGCCAGCAGCCAAGATGGGGCAGGCAATCAGCCCCAGCATTTT
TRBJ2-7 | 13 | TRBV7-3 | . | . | CASSSGASYEQYF | TGTGCCAGCAGCTCCGGGGCCTCCTACGAGCAGTACTTC
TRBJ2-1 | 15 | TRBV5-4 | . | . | CASSLNREPHNEQFF | TGTGCCAGCAGCTTAAACAGGGAACCCCACAATGAGCAGTTCTTC
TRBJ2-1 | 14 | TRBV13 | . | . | CASSLVGKHNEQFF | TGTGCCAGCAGCTTAGTCGGTAAGCACAATGAGCAGTTCTTC
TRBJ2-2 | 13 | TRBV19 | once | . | CAIIDSNTGELFF | TGTGCCATCATCGACTCGAACACCGGGGAGCTGTTTTTT
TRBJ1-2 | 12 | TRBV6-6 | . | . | CASSYSGVGYTF | TGTGCCAGCAGTTACTCTGGGGTCGGCTACACCTTC
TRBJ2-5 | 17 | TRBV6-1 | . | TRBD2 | CASSDGTSGVTWETQYF | TGTGCCAGCAGTGACGGGACTAGCGGGGTGACATGGGAGACCCAGTACTTC
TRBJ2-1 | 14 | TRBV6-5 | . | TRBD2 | CASSYHGTSVEQFF | TGTGCCAGCAGTTACCACGGGACTAGCGTTGAGCAGTTCTTC
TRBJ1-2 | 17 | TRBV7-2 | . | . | CASSLFAVGLSWGGYTF | TGTGCCAGCAGCTTATTTGCGGTGGGACTTTCATGGGGGGGCTACACCTTC
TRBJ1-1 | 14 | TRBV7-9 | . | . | CASSLSGGNTEAFF | TGTGCCAGCAGCTTATCGGGGGGGAACACTGAAGCTTTCTTT
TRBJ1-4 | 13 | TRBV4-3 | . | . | CASSLVLNEKLFF | TGCGCCAGCAGCCTCGTCCTGAATGAAAAACTGTTTTTT
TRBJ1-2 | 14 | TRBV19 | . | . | CASSIPPGWIGYTF | TGTGCCAGTAGTATACCACCGGGTTGGATAGGCTACACCTTC
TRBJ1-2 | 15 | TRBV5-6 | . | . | CASSEDLRGNYGYTF | TGTGCCAGCAGCGAGGATCTTAGGGGGAACTATGGCTACACCTTC
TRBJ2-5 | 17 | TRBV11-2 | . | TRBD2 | CASSLFGGGRAQETQYF | TGTGCCAGCAGCCTATTTGGAGGCGGGAGGGCCCAAGAGACCCAGTACTTC
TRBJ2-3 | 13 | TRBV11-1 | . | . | CASSSALADTQYF | TGTGCCAGCAGCTCCGCTTTGGCAGATACGCAGTATTTT
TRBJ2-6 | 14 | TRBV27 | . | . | CASSSVRDGNVLTF | TGTGCCAGCAGTTCAGTAAGGGACGGTAACGTCCTGACTTTC
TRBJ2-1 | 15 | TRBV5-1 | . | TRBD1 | CASSLRDRRVGEQFF | TGCGCCAGCAGTCTCCGGGACAGGAGGGTAGGGGAGCAGTTCTTC
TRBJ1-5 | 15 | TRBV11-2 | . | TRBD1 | CASSLDRTGGQPQHF | TGTGCCAGCAGCTTAGATCGGACAGGGGGGCAGCCCCAGCATTTT
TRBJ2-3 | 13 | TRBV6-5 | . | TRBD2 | CASKAGSTDTQYF | TGTGCCAGCAAAGCGGGGAGCACAGATACGCAGTATTTT
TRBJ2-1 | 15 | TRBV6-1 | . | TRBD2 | CASSGGLAGYNEQFF | TGTGCCAGCAGTGGGGGACTAGCGGGTTACAATGAGCAGTTCTTC
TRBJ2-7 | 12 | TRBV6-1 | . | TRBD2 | CASGTSSYEQYF | TGTGCCAGCGGGACTAGCAGTTACGAGCAGTACTTC
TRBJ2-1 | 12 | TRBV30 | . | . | CAGGDKINEQFF | TGTGCCGGAGGGGACAAAATAAATGAGCAGTTCTTC
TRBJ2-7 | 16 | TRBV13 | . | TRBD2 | CASSHSIAGLVHEQYF | TGTGCCAGCAGCCACTCCATAGCCGGACTAGTGCACGAGCAGTACTTC
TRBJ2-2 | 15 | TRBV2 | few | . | CASSAGTTAPGELFF | TGTGCCAGCAGTGCCGGGACGACTGCCCCCGGGGAGCTGTTTTTT
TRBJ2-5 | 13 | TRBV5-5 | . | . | CASSPSGLGLTYF | TGTGCCAGCAGCCCGTCGGGTTTAGGGCTAACGTACTTC
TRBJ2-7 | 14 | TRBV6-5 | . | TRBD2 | CASRTSGSSYEQYF | TGTGCCAGCAGAACTAGCGGGAGCTCCTACGAGCAGTACTTC
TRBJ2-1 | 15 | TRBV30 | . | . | CAWSAPWSSYNEQFF | TGTGCCTGGAGTGCTCCCTGGAGCTCCTACAATGAGCAGTTCTTC
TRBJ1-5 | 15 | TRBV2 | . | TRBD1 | CASSRQGSLGQPQHF | TGTGCCAGCAGTCGACAGGGAAGTCTAGGTCAGCCCCAGCATTTT
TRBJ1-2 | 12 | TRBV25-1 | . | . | CASSDLGYGYTF | TGTGCCAGCAGTGATTTAGGATATGGCTACACCTTC
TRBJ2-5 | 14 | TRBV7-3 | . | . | CASPWVGAVETQYF | TGTGCCAGCCCTTGGGTAGGGGCGGTGGAGACCCAGTACTTC
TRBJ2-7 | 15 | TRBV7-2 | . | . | CASRLRWDGSYEQYF | TGTGCCAGCAGGCTACGCTGGGACGGCTCCTACGAGCAGTACTTC
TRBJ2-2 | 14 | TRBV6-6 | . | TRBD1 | CASIRTGDTGELSF | TGTGCCAGCATAAGGACAGGCGACACCGGGGAGCTGTCTTTT
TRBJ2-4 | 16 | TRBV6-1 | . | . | CASSESAPGPKNIQYF | TGTGCCAGCAGTGAATCGGCTCCGGGGCCCAAAAACATTCAGTACTTC
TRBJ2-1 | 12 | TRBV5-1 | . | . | CASSLADNEQFF | TGCGCCAGCAGCTTGGCAGACAATGAGCAGTTCTTC
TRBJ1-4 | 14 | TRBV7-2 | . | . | CASSARGGGEKLFF | TGTGCCAGCAGCGCTCGGGGCGGAGGCGAAAAACTGTTTTTT
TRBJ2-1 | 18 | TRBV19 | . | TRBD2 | CASSRGTSSSGSYNEQFF | TGTGCCAGTAGCAGGGGGACTAGCTCGTCGGGGTCCTACAATGAGCAGTTCTTC
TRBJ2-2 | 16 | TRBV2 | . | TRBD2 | CASSHSGRPGTGELFF | TGTGCCAGCAGCCATAGCGGGAGGCCGGGAACCGGGGAGCTGTTTTTT
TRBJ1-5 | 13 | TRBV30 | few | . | CAWRNSYNQPQHF | TGTGCCTGGCGAAACAGTTACAATCAGCCCCAGCATTTT
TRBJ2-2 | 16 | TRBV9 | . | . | CASSGRTAAGTGELFF | TGTGCCAGCAGCGGGAGGACTGCGGCGGGCACCGGGGAGCTGTTTTTT
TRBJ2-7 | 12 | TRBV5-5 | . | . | CASSFFSYEQYF | TGTGCCAGCAGCTTCTTCTCCTACGAGCAGTACTTC
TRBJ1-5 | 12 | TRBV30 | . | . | CAGSDSNQPQHF | TGTGCCGGTTCTGATAGCAATCAGCCCCAGCATTTT
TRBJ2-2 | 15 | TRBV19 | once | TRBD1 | CASTPDRENTGELFF | TGTGCCAGCACCCCCGACAGGGAGAACACCGGGGAGCTGTTTTTT
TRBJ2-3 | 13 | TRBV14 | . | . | CASSQGPVNTQYF | TGTGCCAGCAGCCAGGGTCCCGTCAATACGCAGTATTTT
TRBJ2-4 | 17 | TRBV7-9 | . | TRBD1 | CASTGQGAPEAKNIQYF | TGTGCCAGTACCGGACAGGGGGCCCCAGAAGCCAAAAACATTCAGTACTTC
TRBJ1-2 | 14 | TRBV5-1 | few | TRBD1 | CASSRGTGKRGYTF | TGCGCCAGCAGCCGCGGGACAGGGAAGAGGGGCTACACCTTC
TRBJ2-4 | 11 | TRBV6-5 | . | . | CASRVKNIQYF | TGTGCCAGCCGAGTCAAAAACATTCAGTACTTC
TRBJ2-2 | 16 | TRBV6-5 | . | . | CASSYTRQGSTGELFF | TGTGCCAGCAGTTACACCCGGCAAGGGAGCACCGGGGAGCTGTTTTTT
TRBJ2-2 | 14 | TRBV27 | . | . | CASSLKASAGELFF | TGTGCCAGCAGTTTGAAGGCGTCCGCCGGGGAGCTGTTTTTT
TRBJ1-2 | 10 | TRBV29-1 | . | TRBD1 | CSVADRSGGF | TGCAGCGTTGCGGACAGGAGCGGAGGTTTC